The 18 T cell receptor beta chains given below trace back to one sample, sequenced in a study of vaccination and CD4 T cells after COVID-19. These receptors have no known antigen. Documented treatment: roughly 11-day PBMC culture with coronavirus spike peptide pools or control peptides (ViraFEST assay). An Oncomine TCR Beta short-read assay was used to sequence the DNA from cultured CD4+ T cells. TCRdb passed the PCR reads through MiXCR, listing each CDR3 protein once. There are about 15,000 distinct CDR3 sequences in the sample; just under 80% occur only once, and 8% to 10% lies in the top ten. The sequencing here drew on CD4+ T cells from blood, cultured in vitro, taken after SARS-CoV-2 vaccination. Receptor source: a human donor who received a COVID-19 vaccine.

V usage is TRBV7-9 and J usage is TRBJ2-3; 7 bases are shared with TRBD2. This CDR3 has 17 residues. Germline lookup yields CDR1 SEHNR and CDR2 FQNEAQ (reference sequence). V was pared by 5 bases and J by 2 bases, with 13 bases of the junction left unmatched. This CDR3 is CASSPRVAGDDTDTQYF. CDR3 DNA: TGTGCCAGCAGCCCGAGGGTTGCGGGGGATGACACAGATACGCAGTATTTT.

The chain uses TRBV12-3 or TRBV12-4 and TRBJ2-3; no reliable D call. V lost 2 bases and J lost 0, with 9 bases in between. There are 15 residues in the CDR3. The CDR3 region is CASSLRSISTDTQYF. Here the CDR3 DNA reads TGTGCCAGCAGTTTAAGGTCTATTAGCACAGATACGCAGTATTTT.

CDR3: CATSRGGYLAENEQFF. DNA for the CDR3: TGTGCCACCAGCAGAGGAGGATATCTAGCGGAGAATGAGCAGTTCTTC. The V call is TRBV15, the J call TRBJ2-1; 7 positions agree with TRBD2. CDR3 length: 16 amino acids. Trimming cost V 1 base and J 7 bases; bases outside gene matches: 10. Germline V gene data show CDR1 as LNHNV and CDR2 as YYDKDF (reference sequence).

The chain is built from TRBV6-1 and TRBJ1-1, with 9 positions matching TRBD1. The CDR3 runs 15 residues. V gave up 5 bases and J gave up 4 bases; unmatched junction bases: 8. In germline, CDR1 is MNHNS, CDR2 SASEGT. This CDR3 reads CASSNRQGGGTEAFF. DNA for the CDR3: TGTGCCAGCAGTAACAGACAGGGGGGTGGCACTGAAGCTTTCTTT.

V and J are TRBV20-1 and TRBJ1-5; D is uncertain. Germline V gene sequence: CDR1 DFQATT, CDR2 SNEGSKA (reference sequence). V was cut by 3 bases and J by 3 bases, with 12 bases left in between. The CDR3 totals 14 residues. CDR3 coding DNA: TGCAGTGCTAGGAGGGCAGGCCCCAATCAGCCCCAGCATTTT. Amino acids: CSARRAGPNQPQHF.

This clonotype showed up just once. The chain joins TRBV19 to TRBJ1-6; TRBD1 might be the D (5 bases). Trimming pared 3 bases from V and 9 bases from J, leaving 15 bases between. There are 15 residues in the CDR3. CDR1 LNHDA and CDR2 SQIVND come from the germline V gene (reference sequence). CDR3 in amino acids: CASSMSQVEGSPLHF. The CDR3 DNA is TGTGCCAGTAGTATGTCACAGGTAGAGGGTTCACCCCTCCACTTT. Combining the CDR3 with reference TRBV19 and TRBJ1-6 gives the whole variable domain DGGITQSPKYLFRKEGQNVTLSCEQNLNHDAMYWYRQDPGQGLRLIYYSQIVNDFQKGDIAEGYSVSREKKESFPLTVTSAQKNPTAFYLCASSMSQVEGSPLHFGNGTRLTVT.

This clonotype was counted a single time. This chain joins TRBV30 and TRBJ1-1; D call uncertain. Trimming cost V 8 bases and J 4 bases, with 17 bases left between them. The CDR3 is made up of 13 amino acids. Looked up from germline, CDR1 is GTSNPN and CDR2 is SVGIG (reference sequence). DNA of the CDR3: TGTGCCCGAGGGCAAGAAGGGCTCACTGAAGCTTTCTTT. Amino acid sequence: CARGQEGLTEAFF.

V is TRBV2 and J is TRBJ1-1; tentatively, D is TRBD1 (5 bases). CDR1 and CDR2 (germline): SNHLY, FYNNEI. The CDR3 spans 14 residues. V was cut by 6 bases and J by 3 bases, with 14 bases left in between. The CDR3 here is CASSPSRDHTEAFF. The DNA for the CDR3 is TGTGCCAGCAGCCCCTCCCGGGACCACACTGAAGCTTTCTTT. Based on the CDR3 plus reference TRBV2 and TRBJ1-1, the full variable domain is EPEVTQTPSHQVTQMGQEVILRCVPISNHLYFYWYRQILGQKVEFLVSFYNNEISEKSEIFDDQFSVERPDGSNFTLKIRSTKLEDSAMYFCASSPSRDHTEAFFGQGTRLTVV.

The rearrangement links TRBV2 to TRBJ2-6; 10 nucleotides line up with TRBD1. Germline trimming cut 5 bases from V and 7 bases from J; bases unmatched to any gene: 8. The CDR3 is 16 residues long. CDR1 is SNHLY, CDR2 FYNNEI, per germline. Written as DNA, the CDR3 is TGTGCCAGCAGTCCGGGACAGGGGAATAGAGCCAACGTCCTGACTTTC. It translates to CASSPGQGNRANVLTF. Variable domain in full (rest from reference TRBV2 and TRBJ2-6): EPEVTQTPSHQVTQMGQEVILRCVPISNHLYFYWYRQILGQKVEFLVSFYNNEISEKSEIFDDQFSVERPDGSNFTLKIRSTKLEDSAMYFCASSPGQGNRANVLTFGAGSRLTVL.

The rearrangement links TRBV5-4 to TRBJ2-5; TRBD2 aligns across 8 bases. The CDR3 runs to 18 residues. CDR1 is SGHNT and CDR2 is YYREEE in the germline V gene (reference sequence). Trimming at V came to 0 bases and at J to 2 bases, leaving 12 bases not matched to a gene. Here the CDR3 DNA reads TGTGCCAGCAGCTTGGCCCGGGCGGCCGGGGGGGTACAAGAGACCCAGTACTTC. It specifies CASSLARAAGGVQETQYF.

A single count supports this clonotype. This chain joins TRBV5-8 and TRBJ1-1, with 7 positions matching TRBD1. Trimming cost V 4 bases and J 3 bases; bases outside gene matches: 15. From germline, CDR1 is SGHTS and CDR2 YDEGEE. This CDR3 has 17 amino acids. In DNA, the CDR3 is TGTGCCAGCAGCCTCTACAGGGGCGCTTACCGGGACACTGAAGCTTTCTTT. Protein product: CASSLYRGAYRDTEAFF.

The chain joins TRBV2 to TRBJ2-3, with TRBD2 matching over 7 bases. The junction had 21 bases not matched to a gene; V was cut back by 4 bases and J by 2 bases. CDR3 length equals 20 residues. The germline gives CDR1 SNHLY, CDR2 FYNNEI. The CDR3 protein is CASSVILGGGYLPYTDTQYF. Here the CDR3 DNA reads TGTGCCAGCAGTGTGATTCTAGGCGGGGGATACCTACCCTACACAGATACGCAGTATTTT.

The chain employs TRBV7-2 and TRBJ2-7; 9 bases align to TRBD1. This CDR3 contains 14 residues. Germline CDR1 reads SGHTA; CDR2 reads FQGNSA. The trim removed 5 bases at V and 3 bases at J, leaving 5 bases unmatched. The CDR3 nucleotides are TGTGCCAGCAGCCCGAGGACAGGGGACTACGAGCAGTACTTC. Translating gives CASSPRTGDYEQYF.

This chain uses TRBV12-3 or TRBV12-4 with TRBJ1-6; 7 positions match TRBD1. V lost 7 bases and J lost 6; bases outside the gene matches: 9. CDR3 length equals 15 residues. CDR3 DNA: TGTGCCAGCAACAGAGGGGGCGCAGGTAATTCACCCCTCCACTTT. Protein sequence: CASNRGGAGNSPLHF.

V is TRBV5-4 and J is TRBJ1-2, with 9 bases matching TRBD1. The CDR3 covers 13 residues. V lost 4 bases, J lost 8 bases, and 6 bases stayed unmatched. Germline V CDR1 and CDR2: SGHNT, YYREEE (reference sequence). This CDR3 reads CASSITGGKGYTF. CDR3 coding DNA: TGTGCCAGCAGCATTACAGGGGGCAAAGGCTACACCTTC.

V gene TRBV30 combines with J gene TRBJ2-3; D may be TRBD1 or TRBD2 (5 bases each). V was pared by 8 bases and J by 2 bases, with 11 bases between. In germline, CDR1 is GTSNPN, CDR2 SVGIG (reference sequence). CDR3 length equals 12 residues. The CDR3 DNA follows: TGTGCCGGGACGGACCCCACAGATACGCAGTATTTT. It translates to CAGTDPTDTQYF.

This rearrangement joins TRBV30 to TRBJ1-2; no clear D gene. Germline CDR1 and CDR2: GTSNPN and SVGIG (reference sequence). The CDR3 runs to 13 residues. Trimming shortened V by 1 base and J by 8 bases, and 14 bases separated the two germline ends. The CDR3 reads CAWSEVRGSGYTF. The CDR3 DNA follows: TGTGCCTGGAGTGAGGTTCGGGGTAGCGGCTACACCTTC. The variable domain in full, with the rest retrieved from reference TRBV30 and TRBJ1-2, is SQTIHQWPATLVQPVGSPLSLECTVEGTSNPNLYWYRQAAGRGLQLLFYSVGIGQISSEVPQNLSASRPQDRQFILSSKKLLLSDSGFYLCAWSEVRGSGYTFGSGTRLTVV.

This chain joins TRBV19 and TRBJ2-1; 8 nucleotides match TRBD2. Unmatched junction bases numbered 4, after V lost 9 bases and J lost 6 bases. The CDR3 is 12 amino acids. Looked up from germline, CDR1 is LNHDA and CDR2 is SQIVND (reference sequence). The CDR3 coding sequence is TGTGCCAGCCGGGGGGGCCGCAATGAGCAGTTCTTC. Amino acid sequence: CASRGGRNEQFF.